This entry lists 30 T cell receptor beta chains sequenced from one sample in a study of blood T cell repertoires in COVID-19. Method: immunoSEQ multiplex PCR; TCRdb's copy keeps in-frame clones and lacks some. The table has around 190,000 clones, 89% seen once. Material for sequencing was peripheral blood. These receptors came from a man aged 18-30 years who had recovered from COVID-19.

The J gene is TRBJ1-3, the V gene TRBV19, with 7 bases that match TRBD1. With 5 bases clipped from V and 3 bases from J, the junction kept 7 bases outside the gene matches. CDR1 is LNHDA, CDR2 SQIVND, per germline (reference sequence). The CDR3 has 15 amino acids. As DNA, the CDR3 is TGTGCCAGTAGTCTAGGGACAGAACTTGGAAACACCATATATTTT. Its protein is CASSLGTELGNTIYF.

This clone was detected only a few times. The rearrangement joins TRBV5-1 to TRBJ2-2, with 10 bases matching TRBD2. V lost 6 bases and J lost 6; bases outside the gene matches: 5. The CDR3 loop spans 14 amino acids. CDR1 and CDR2 (germline): SGHRS, YFSETQ. The CDR3 nucleotides read TGCGCCAGCACATCTAGCGGGAGTGCCGGGGAGCTGTTTTTT. This translates into CASTSSGSAGELFF.

V and J are TRBV27 and TRBJ1-2, with 9 bases lining up with TRBD1. CDR1 is MNHEY, CDR2 SMNVEV, per germline (reference sequence). Unmatched junction bases numbered 4, after V lost 4 bases and J lost 4 bases. The CDR3 spans 14 residues. The CDR3 sequence is CASSSQTGGYGYTF. The CDR3 bases are TGTGCCAGCAGTTCCCAGACAGGGGGCTATGGCTACACCTTC.

V and J are TRBV28 and TRBJ1-5; 7 bases agree with TRBD1. Losses at the gene ends were 0 bases for V and 5 bases for J; bases not matched to a gene: 1. Per germline, CDR1 MDHEN and CDR2 SYDVKM. CDR3 length: 14 amino acids. The DNA of the CDR3 is TGTGCCAGCAGTTTATGGCAGGGGGATCAGCCCCAGCATTTT. Translating it yields CASSLWQGDQPQHF.

The J gene is TRBJ2-3, the V gene TRBV29-1; 7 bases align to TRBD2. The germline CDR1 and CDR2 sequences are SQVTM and ANQGSEA. The CDR3 has 15 amino acids. Trimming removed 8 bases from V and 2 bases from J; junction bases left unmatched: 13. CDR3 DNA: TGCAGCTCCTGGGGAGGGTTAGAGTTCACAGATACGCAGTATTTT. Protein sequence: CSSWGGLEFTDTQYF.

V gene TRBV19 combines with J gene TRBJ2-1, with 13 bases aligning to TRBD2. V lost 3 bases, J lost 10 bases, and 9 bases stayed unmatched. The CDR3 is 16 amino acids. Germline V gives CDR1 LNHDA, CDR2 SQIVND (reference sequence). For the CDR3, the DNA is TGTGCCAGTAGTATCCAACTAGCGGGAGGGCCAAAGGAGCAGTTCTTC. Translation gives CASSIQLAGGPKEQFF.

This chain connects TRBV7-2 to TRBJ2-7, with 8 bases identical to TRBD2. The CDR3 sequence is 15 residues long. The germline CDR1 and CDR2 sequences are SGHTA and FQGNSA. Germline trimming cut 5 bases from V and 2 bases from J; bases unmatched to any gene: 8. The CDR3 loop is CASSMVTSGTYEQYF. In DNA form, the CDR3 reads TGTGCCAGCAGCATGGTTACTAGCGGAACCTACGAGCAGTACTTC.

This clone came up once. The rearrangement links TRBV7-9 to TRBJ2-1; no definite D call. Trimming pared 1 base from V and 5 bases from J, leaving 9 bases between. This CDR3 is built from 14 residues. Germline V gene lookup returns CDR1 SEHNR and CDR2 FQNEAQ (reference sequence). The CDR3 is CASSLGFSHNEQFF. The CDR3 DNA sequence: TGTGCCAGCAGCTTAGGGTTTAGTCACAATGAGCAGTTCTTC.

This chain uses TRBV7-8 with TRBJ1-1; weak D call: TRBD1 (6 bases). V was clipped by 6 bases and J by 5 bases, with 13 bases between them. The CDR3 has 13 amino acids. CDR1 is SGHVS, CDR2 FQNEAQ, per germline. The CDR3 DNA reads TGTGCCAGCAGTCAGGACAGCCGGACTGAAGCTTTCTTT. It translates to CASSQDSRTEAFF. The variable domain in full, completed from reference TRBV7-8 and TRBJ1-1, reads GAGVSQSPRYKVAKRGQDVALRCDPISGHVSLFWYQQALGQGPEFLTYFQNEAQLDKSGLPSDRFFAERPEGSVSTLKIQRTQQEDSAVYLCASSQDSRTEAFFGQGTRLTVV.

This clone showed up just once. The chain has TRBV6-6 and TRBJ1-1; D call uncertain. This CDR3 has 11 amino acids. CDR1 and CDR2 from the germline V gene are MNHNY and SVGAGI (reference sequence). V was pared by 11 bases and J by 0 bases, with 7 bases between. The CDR3 bases are TGTGCCGTACGGTTGAACACTGAAGCTTTCTTT. Encoded protein: CAVRLNTEAFF.

This sequence joins TRBV6-6 and TRBJ2-1; 7 nucleotides line up with TRBD1. Per the germline V gene, CDR1 is MNHNY and CDR2 is SVGAGI (reference sequence). V lost 8 bases, J lost 5 bases, and 9 bases stayed unmatched. The CDR3 is made up of 14 amino acids. CDR3 coding DNA: TGTGCCAGCTCCTTCCCGGGACAGAACAATGAGCAGTTCTTC. Its protein product is CASSFPGQNNEQFF.

CDR3 DNA sequence: TGCGCCAGCAGCCCAGCTATGCAGGGGGCGGAAGCTTTCTTT. Translated: CASSPAMQGAEAFF. The chain is built from TRBV4-3 and TRBJ1-1, with TRBD1 matching over 8 bases. Germline values: CDR1 LGHNA, CDR2 YSLEER. V gave up 4 bases and J gave up 8 bases; unmatched junction bases: 9. The CDR3 contains 14 residues.

The rearrangement links TRBV5-6 to TRBJ2-7; 9 bases are a match to TRBD1. This CDR3 is built from 14 residues. The germline V gene encodes CDR1 SGHDT and CDR2 YYEEEE. With V trimmed by 1 base and J by 7 bases, 6 bases remained unmatched. In DNA, the CDR3 is TGTGCCAGCAGCTTGTCGGGACAGGGCGAGGAGCAGTACTTC. Protein product: CASSLSGQGEEQYF.

The chain uses TRBV27 and TRBJ2-1, with 8 bases that match TRBD2. Germline trimming cut 10 bases from V and 6 bases from J; bases unmatched to any gene: 8. Germline V lookup: CDR1 MNHEY, CDR2 SMNVEV (reference sequence). This CDR3 is 13 amino acids long. Written as DNA, the CDR3 is TGTGCCACTGGGGGGGCGGGAGGCAATGAGCAGTTCTTC. Its translation is CATGGAGGNEQFF.

The chain couples TRBV29-1 to TRBJ2-7; D is perhaps TRBD2 (5 bases). The CDR3 is 12 amino acids. CDR1 SQVTM and CDR2 ANQGSEA come from the germline V gene. The ends were cut back, 7 bases at V and 3 bases at J, with 13 bases in the middle. This CDR3 is CSASSDFYEQYF. CDR3 DNA sequence: TGCAGCGCATCCTCGGACTTCTACGAGCAGTACTTC.

The rearrangement uses TRBV11-2 and TRBJ2-1, with D possibly being TRBD1 (7 bases). V lost 3 bases and J lost 3, with 21 bases in between. There are 18 residues in the CDR3. Germline V gene lookup returns CDR1 SGHAT and CDR2 FQNNGV. Here the CDR3 reads CASSFAGGGHPVYNEQFF. CDR3 sequence (DNA): TGTGCCAGCAGCTTTGCAGGGGGAGGCCACCCAGTCTACAATGAGCAGTTCTTC. Full variable domain (remainder filled in from reference TRBV11-2 and TRBJ2-1): EAGVAQSPRYKIIEKRQSVAFWCNPISGHATLYWYQQILGQGPKLLIQFQNNGVVDDSQLPKDRFSAERLKGVDSTLKIQPAKLEDSAVYLCASSFAGGGHPVYNEQFFGPGTRLTVL.

V usage is TRBV12-3 or TRBV12-4 and J usage is TRBJ1-4, with a possible D match to TRBD1 (5 bases). The V end lost 8 bases, the J end lost 3 bases, and 10 bases lay between the germline ends. The CDR3 has 13 residues. The CDR3 protein is CASQGLANEKLFF. The CDR3 DNA is TGTGCCAGCCAGGGTTTGGCTAATGAAAAACTGTTTTTT.

The chain links TRBV24-1 to TRBJ2-5, with D perhaps TRBD1 (8 bases). This CDR3 spans 18 amino acids. V lost 5 bases and J lost 0, with 21 bases in between. Germline V gene lookup returns CDR1 KGHDR and CDR2 SFDVKD. CDR3 bases: TGTGCCACCAGTGGCGATAACAGGGGGGGGATATACCAAGAGACCCAGTACTTC. Translating it yields CATSGDNRGGIYQETQYF.

The V gene is TRBV11-3, the J gene TRBJ2-2; D is unclear. CDR1 is SGHNT and CDR2 is YENEEA in the germline V gene. This CDR3 comprises 14 residues. The ends were cut back, 2 bases at V and 7 bases at J, with 11 bases in the middle. The CDR3 loop is CASSLRSASGELFF. The CDR3 nucleotides read TGTGCCAGCAGCTTACGGTCAGCGAGCGGGGAGCTGTTTTTT.

The J gene is TRBJ1-1, the V gene TRBV7-2, with D perhaps TRBD1 (5 bases). CDR1 SGHTA and CDR2 FQGNSA come from the germline V gene. Trimming shortened V by 5 bases and J by 1 base, and 11 bases separated the two germline ends. The CDR3 totals 14 residues. CDR3: CASSRGLGNTEAFF. CDR3 coding DNA: TGTGCCAGCAGCCGGGGGTTGGGGAACACTGAAGCTTTCTTT. The variable domain in full, with the rest retrieved from reference TRBV7-2 and TRBJ1-1, is GAGVSQSPSNKVTEKGKDVELRCDPISGHTALYWYRQSLGQGLEFLIYFQGNSAPDKSGLPSDRFSAERTGGSVSTLTIQRTQQEDSAVYLCASSRGLGNTEAFFGQGTRLTVV.

The rearrangement uses TRBV6-5 and TRBJ2-5; 7 bases are shared with TRBD2. Germline lookup yields CDR1 MNHEY and CDR2 SVGAGI. After removal of 2 bases from V and 11 bases from J, the junction contained 11 bases not matched to a gene. The CDR3 is 14 residues long. CDR3 residues: CASSYADTRGEQYF. The CDR3 DNA reads as TGTGCCAGCAGTTACGCGGACACCCGGGGGGAGCAGTACTTC.

The chain uses TRBV28 and TRBJ2-1; 11 bases agree with TRBD2. The CDR3 spans 17 residues. V lost 4 bases to trimming and J lost 7 bases; unmatched junction nucleotides: 12. Germline loops: CDR1 MDHEN, CDR2 SYDVKM. Here the CDR3 DNA reads TGTGCCAGCAGTTCTACCCCGGCGACTAGCGGGGTGAATGAGCAGTTCTTC. It encodes CASSSTPATSGVNEQFF.

This sequence joins TRBV5-5 and TRBJ1-1; the match to TRBD1 covers 8 bases. This CDR3 contains 15 residues. Germline V gene sequence: CDR1 SGHKS, CDR2 YYEKEE (reference sequence). The V gene end was trimmed by 4 bases and the J gene end by 4 bases; junction bases not matched to a gene: 9. The DNA of the CDR3 is TGTGCCAGCAGCCCAAACAGGGGGGGAAGCACTGAAGCTTTCTTT. Translating gives CASSPNRGGSTEAFF.

The chain employs TRBV3-1 (or the pseudogene TRBV3-2) and TRBJ1-3; TRBD1 is a possible D gene (5 bases). The CDR3 extends over 16 amino acids. V was clipped by 4 bases and J by 4 bases, with 17 bases between them. Germline V CDR1 and CDR2: LGHDT, YNNKEL (reference sequence). The CDR3, as DNA: TGTGCCAGCAGCCCGAGACAGTCCGCTTCGGGAAACACCATATATTTT. Translating it yields CASSPRQSASGNTIYF.

The chain carries TRBV7-9 and TRBJ1-1, with unresolved D. This CDR3 comprises 15 residues. CDR1 is SEHNR and CDR2 is FQNEAQ in the germline V gene (reference sequence). V shed 1 base and J shed 1 base, with 10 bases lying between them. DNA for the CDR3: TGTGCCAGCAGCTTAGGTATGCGGGGGAACACTGAAGCTTTCTTT. This translates into CASSLGMRGNTEAFF.

This clone was recorded only once. The genes are TRBV30 and TRBJ2-7; D call uncertain. There are 11 residues in the CDR3. In germline, CDR1 is GTSNPN, CDR2 SVGIG (reference sequence). Trimming cost V 3 bases and J 5 bases, with 8 bases left between them. DNA for the CDR3: TGTGCCTGGAGCCCAGGTAACGAGCAGTACTTC. Translation: CAWSPGNEQYF.

J is TRBJ2-5 and V is TRBV10-3, with 7 bases lining up with TRBD2. V gave up 3 bases and J gave up 4 bases; unmatched junction bases: 8. Germline-derived CDR1 and CDR2 are ENHRY and SYGVKD. The CDR3 is 15 amino acids. The CDR3 region has the DNA TGTGCCATCAGTGATGGTGGGAGGGCCGGAGAGACCCAGTACTTC. Translated, it gives CAISDGGRAGETQYF.

CDR3 sequence (DNA): TGTGCCAGCAGCTTTTCCGGGACAGGGGGCCGCGCAGATACGCAGTATTTT. Translating it yields CASSFSGTGGRADTQYF. This chain connects TRBV7-2 to TRBJ2-3, with 12 bases aligning to TRBD1. The CDR3 is made up of 17 amino acids. The J segment lost 4 bases and the V segment lost 3 bases, leaving 8 bases of the junction unmatched. Germline CDR1 reads SGHTA; CDR2 reads FQGNSA.

V gene TRBV7-8 combines with J gene TRBJ2-1; 12 bases are shared with TRBD2. The CDR3 is 18 residues long. CDR1 is SGHVS, CDR2 FQNEAQ, per germline. Trimming took 7 bases from V and 0 from J; bases not matched to a gene: 10. This CDR3 reads CASTSLAGGPRSYNEQFF. The DNA for the CDR3 is TGTGCCAGCACCTCTCTAGCGGGAGGGCCCCGCTCCTACAATGAGCAGTTCTTC. The full variable domain, with the rest looked up from reference TRBV7-8 and TRBJ2-1, is GAGVSQSPRYKVAKRGQDVALRCDPISGHVSLFWYQQALGQGPEFLTYFQNEAQLDKSGLPSDRFFAERPEGSVSTLKIQRTQQEDSAVYLCASTSLAGGPRSYNEQFFGPGTRLTVL.

V is TRBV6-2 or TRBV6-3 and J is TRBJ2-4; a possible D gene is TRBD1 (5 bases). V was shortened by 6 bases and J by 3 bases, with 15 bases between the two germline ends. From germline, CDR1 is MNHEY and CDR2 SVGEGT. The CDR3 extends over 15 amino acids. CDR3 loop: CASSFSREIKNIQYF. CDR3 DNA: TGTGCCAGCAGCTTCTCCAGGGAAATCAAAAACATTCAGTACTTC.